One and the same sample provided the 21 T cell receptor beta chains below, sequenced in a study of CD8+ T cells in alopecia areata. The authors extracted RNA and reverse transcribed it into cDNA as the sequencing template. Profiled with immunoSEQ multiplex PCR; TCRdb holds only in-frame clones, not every one. The data show more than 130,000 clones, roughly four fifths seen once. The treatment: oral pan-JAK inhibitor, 5-10 mg twice daily. Sequencing used CD8+ T cells sorted from blood, obtained at week 4, from a patient treated with tofacitinib. The receptor set was obtained from a human donor with alopecia areata.

The chain joins TRBV27 to TRBJ2-1, with D perhaps matching TRBD2 (7 bases). The germline CDR1 and CDR2 sequences are MNHEY and SMNVEV (reference sequence). The CDR3 runs to 14 residues. Between the trimmed V and J ends, which lost 6 bases and 6 bases, there was a span of 15 bases. Here the CDR3 DNA reads TGTGCCAGCAGGGAGGCAGGGGAGGGCAATGAGCAGTTCTTC. Protein: CASREAGEGNEQFF.

In its sample, this clone was seen once. This chain connects TRBV9 to TRBJ1-4; D possibly corresponds to TRBD1 (5 bases). This CDR3 region has 15 residues. Germline CDR1 is SGDLS and CDR2 is YYNGEE. V was clipped by 0 bases and J by 5 bases, with 11 bases between them. The CDR3 sequence is CASSVEDGHNEKLFF. The CDR3, as DNA: TGTGCCAGCAGCGTAGAGGATGGACACAATGAAAAACTGTTTTTT.

The gene calls are TRBV27 and TRBJ1-5, with D tentatively TRBD1 (5 bases). Germline loops: CDR1 MNHEY, CDR2 SMNVEV (reference sequence). V was trimmed by 1 base and J by 0 bases, leaving 10 bases between them. The CDR3 is 16 amino acids. CDR3 coding DNA: TGTGCCAGCAGTTTATATGGGGCAGATAGCAATCAGCCCCAGCATTTT. Residues: CASSLYGADSNQPQHF.

The V and J genes are TRBV6-6 and TRBJ1-1; 8 nucleotides agree with TRBD1. This CDR3 has 15 amino acids. V lost 2 bases and J lost 3; bases outside the gene matches: 5. From germline, CDR1 is MNHNY and CDR2 SVGAGI (reference sequence). CDR3 protein: CASSYPRGLDTEAFF. CDR3 bases: TGTGCCAGCAGTTACCCCAGGGGGCTAGACACTGAAGCTTTCTTT.

In nucleotides, the CDR3 is TGTGCCAGCTTCACCCCCGGGCTTCAAGAGACCCAGTACTTC. Amino acids: CASFTPGLQETQYF. The gene calls are TRBV2 and TRBJ2-5; D ambiguous. Germline V lookup: CDR1 SNHLY, CDR2 FYNNEI. There are 14 residues in the CDR3. Trimming shortened V by 8 bases and J by 2 bases, and 15 bases separated the two germline ends.

The chain combines TRBV7-9 with TRBJ2-5; 8 bases are a match to TRBD2. The CDR3 is 18 residues long. Germline CDR1 SEHNR, CDR2 FQNEAQ (reference sequence). V was clipped by 4 bases and J by 2 bases; unmatched bases: 15. The CDR3 loop is CASSSGLWSGGPQETQYF. CDR3 nucleotide sequence: TGTGCCAGCAGCTCCGGACTTTGGAGCGGGGGACCTCAAGAGACCCAGTACTTC.

The genes are TRBV5-4 and TRBJ1-2; maybe TRBD1 (6 bases). CDR1 and CDR2 (germline): SGHNT, YYREEE (reference sequence). The CDR3 length is 17 residues. Trimming pared 3 bases from V and 0 bases from J, leaving 18 bases between. As DNA, the CDR3 is TGTGCCAGCAGCTCCTTCGGGGGCGTGGTGACTAACTATGGCTACACCTTC. This gives the protein CASSSFGGVVTNYGYTF.

V and J are TRBV6-1 and TRBJ2-3, with TRBD2 matching 8 bases. The CDR3 totals 15 residues. Germline V CDR1 and CDR2: MNHNS, SASEGT. V gave up 3 bases and J gave up 2 bases; unmatched junction bases: 4. The CDR3 DNA reads as TGTGCCAGCAGTGAGAGCGGGGGCTCCACAGATACGCAGTATTTT. Its protein product is CASSESGGSTDTQYF.

The chain recombines TRBV5-4 with TRBJ1-5; a possible D gene is TRBD1 (5 bases). Trimming pared 4 bases from V and 2 bases from J, leaving 10 bases between. This CDR3 is built from 14 residues. Germline CDR1 SGHNT, CDR2 YYREEE (reference sequence). The CDR3 sequence: CASSDGTGNQPQHF. In nucleotides, the CDR3 is TGTGCCAGCAGCGACGGGACTGGCAATCAGCCCCAGCATTTT.

This clone has just a few counts. The chain employs TRBV4-2 and TRBJ2-7, with D maybe TRBD2 (5 bases). From germline, CDR1 is LGHNA and CDR2 YNFKEQ. Trimming removed 10 bases at V and 2 bases at J, with 12 bases between. The CDR3 totals 12 residues. The CDR3 spells CATGGSTYEQYF. Here the CDR3 DNA reads TGTGCCACCGGAGGCAGTACCTACGAGCAGTACTTC.

V is TRBV5-1 and J is TRBJ1-1, with D maybe TRBD1 (5 bases). The CDR3 covers 15 residues. V dropped 0 bases and J dropped 5 bases, with 14 bases sitting between them. In germline, CDR1 is SGHRS, CDR2 YFSETQ. The CDR3 is CASSLAQGATTEAFF. DNA for the CDR3: TGCGCCAGCAGCTTGGCCCAGGGAGCAACAACTGAAGCTTTCTTT.

There are many counts of this clone. The chain combines TRBV7-2 with TRBJ1-2, with 8 bases that match TRBD1. The length of the CDR3 is 14 residues. V trimming: 5 bases; J trimming: 4 bases; junction bases outside the gene matches: 6. Germline-derived CDR1 and CDR2 are SGHTA and FQGNSA. CDR3 protein: CASSPLTGGYGYTF. The CDR3, as DNA: TGTGCCAGCAGCCCTCTTACAGGGGGCTATGGCTACACCTTC.

The CDR3 coding sequence is TGCGCCAGCAGCCAAGGGGGACAGGGATACGAGCAGTACTTC. Protein: CASSQGGQGYEQYF. This chain links TRBV4-1 with TRBJ2-7; 9 positions agree with TRBD1. V shed 1 base, J shed 4 bases, and the junction held 2 bases outside the gene matches. CDR1 MGHRA and CDR2 YSYEKL come from the germline V gene. This CDR3 is 14 amino acids long.

The chain employs TRBV7-8 and TRBJ2-2, with 8 bases lining up with TRBD1. Germline values: CDR1 SGHVS, CDR2 FQNEAQ. Unmatched junction bases numbered 7, after V lost 6 bases and J lost 1 base. This CDR3 has 16 amino acids. Here the CDR3 reads CASRLAGTGNTGELFF. As DNA, the CDR3 is TGTGCCAGCAGACTAGCCGGGACAGGGAACACCGGGGAGCTGTTTTTT.

Only one count was recorded for this clone. The genes are TRBV5-1 and TRBJ2-1, with 9 bases lining up with TRBD1. The CDR3 is 20 amino acids. Germline V gene data show CDR1 as SGHRS and CDR2 as YFSETQ. J lost 0 bases, V lost 4 bases, and 17 bases had no gene match. The DNA for the CDR3 is TGCGCCAGCAGCGACTCCCCCGGGACAGGGAGGCCAAGCTCCTACAATGAGCAGTTCTTC. Encoded protein: CASSDSPGTGRPSSYNEQFF. Looking up the rest from reference TRBV5-1 and TRBJ2-1 gives the full variable domain: KAGVTQTPRYLIKTRGQQVTLSCSPISGHRSVSWYQQTPGQGLQFLFEYFSETQRNKGNFPGRFSGRQFSNSRSEMNVSTLELGDSALYLCASSDSPGTGRPSSYNEQFFGPGTRLTVL.

This rearrangement joins TRBV5-1 to TRBJ2-7; a weak D match, TRBD1 (6 bases). Germline values: CDR1 SGHRS, CDR2 YFSETQ. This CDR3 region has 15 residues. Trimming cost V 3 bases and J 3 bases, with 16 bases left between them. This chain's CDR3 is CASSSNREWDYEQYF. CDR3 coding DNA: TGCGCCAGCAGCTCAAACAGGGAATGGGACTACGAGCAGTACTTC.

The chain couples TRBV7-9 to TRBJ1-2; D gene ambiguous. Germline CDR1 SEHNR, CDR2 FQNEAQ (reference sequence). Between the trimmed V and J ends, which lost 3 bases and 8 bases, there was a span of 16 bases. The CDR3 loop spans 14 amino acids. CDR3 in amino acids: CASSFPGVLGGYTF. The CDR3 DNA reads TGTGCCAGCAGCTTCCCCGGGGTCTTGGGAGGCTACACCTTC. Full variable domain (remainder filled in from reference TRBV7-9 and TRBJ1-2): DTGVSQNPRHKITKRGQNVTFRCDPISEHNRLYWYRQTLGQGPEFLTYFQNEAQLEKSRLLSDRFSAERPKGSFSTLEIQRTEQGDSAMYLCASSFPGVLGGYTFGSGTRLTVV.

The gene calls are TRBV9 and TRBJ2-5, with 7 bases aligning to TRBD2. The CDR3 runs 14 residues. Germline V gene data show CDR1 as SGDLS and CDR2 as YYNGEE. Trimming cost V 1 base and J 4 bases; bases outside gene matches: 4. CDR3 region: CASSVSSGGETQYF. In nucleotides, the CDR3 is TGTGCCAGCAGCGTATCCTCGGGGGGAGAGACCCAGTACTTC.

This clone came up once. This specimen includes other DNA sequences encoding the same CDR3. The J gene is TRBJ2-1, the V gene TRBV5-1, with 8 positions matching TRBD1. The CDR3 sequence is 14 residues long. CDR1 and CDR2 from the germline V gene are SGHRS and YFSETQ. V trimming: 1 base; J trimming: 4 bases; junction bases outside the gene matches: 1. The CDR3, as DNA: TGCGCCAGCAGCTTGACAGGGGGGTACAATGAGCAGTTCTTC. Translated, it gives CASSLTGGYNEQFF.

The chain carries TRBV30 and TRBJ2-2; TRBD2 aligns across 9 bases. V shed 5 bases, J shed 5 bases, and the junction held 9 bases outside the gene matches. Germline CDR1 is GTSNPN and CDR2 is SVGIG (reference sequence). This CDR3 spans 15 amino acids. The CDR3: CAWGRASGNTGELFF. Written as DNA, the CDR3 is TGTGCCTGGGGGAGAGCTAGCGGGAATACCGGGGAGCTGTTTTTT.

This clone has more than one count but fewer than ten. CDR3 coding DNA: TGTGCCAGCAGCCTCACCGGCCAGGGACGTCTTCCAGATACGCAGTATTTT. Its protein product is CASSLTGQGRLPDTQYF. The genes are TRBV7-2 and TRBJ2-3; TRBD1 or TRBD2 may be the D gene (5 bases each). Germline V CDR1 and CDR2: SGHTA, FQGNSA. V was trimmed by 5 bases and J by 4 bases, leaving 22 bases between them. The CDR3 runs to 17 residues. Using reference TRBV7-2 and TRBJ2-3 for the parts outside the CDR3, the full variable domain is GAGVSQSPSNKVTEKGKDVELRCDPISGHTALYWYRQSLGQGLEFLIYFQGNSAPDKSGLPSDRFSAERTGGSVSTLTIQRTQQEDSAVYLCASSLTGQGRLPDTQYFGPGTRLTVL.